A few counts support the clone carrying this TCR beta chain. Its specificity is not known. The sample comes from a study of lung T cells in sarcoidosis with Löfgren's syndrome. Notes on the study in general: TRAV12-1 preferentially paired with TRBV2, with homologous CDR3s. Shared TRAV12-1 and TRBV2 CDR3 motifs were reported across several patients.

Looked up from germline, CDR1 is LNHDA and CDR2 is SQIVND (reference sequence). The CDR3 totals 15 residues. Trimming cost V 7 bases and J 2 bases, with 12 bases left between them. TCRdb fed the reads into MiXCR, producing one record per CDR3 protein. The profile shows about 8,500 distinct CDR3 sequences, roughly 20% of them singletons. The material sequenced was CD4+ T cells from bronchoalveolar lavage fluid. This TCR was recovered from a human donor with sarcoidosis (Löfgren's syndrome or another form), or a control subject (not recorded which). The J gene is TRBJ2-6, the V gene TRBV19; no definite D call. CDR3 loop: CASKSVRAGANVLTF. The CDR3 DNA reads TGTGCCAGTAAGTCTGTCCGGGCTGGGGCCAACGTCCTGACTTTC.